These 11 T cell receptor beta chains originate from one sample sequenced in a study of T cell responses to AZD1222 COVID-19 vaccine. Repertoires were generated with immunoSEQ multiplex PCR, while TCRdb's copy carries only in-frame clones and drops some. The sample lists roughly 130,000 clones, roughly 91% occurring once. Specimen: peripheral blood, collected on day 0 of AZD1222 vaccination. All receptors come from an adult in good health.

The chain recombines TRBV19 with TRBJ2-6, with no clear D. CDR1 and CDR2 from the germline V gene are LNHDA and SQIVND (reference sequence). The CDR3 sequence is 15 residues long. V was cut by 6 bases and J by 3 bases, with 12 bases left in between. This CDR3 reads CASRQPQLGANVLTF. The CDR3 bases are TGTGCCAGTAGACAACCCCAGCTTGGGGCCAACGTCCTGACTTTC.

This rearrangement joins TRBV19 to TRBJ2-7; the D is unclear. This CDR3 has 14 residues. Trimming left V 5 bases short and J 2 bases short, with 13 bases between. Germline V gene sequence: CDR1 LNHDA, CDR2 SQIVND (reference sequence). The CDR3 here is CASSAADGTYEQYF. As DNA, the CDR3 is TGTGCCAGTAGTGCGGCGGACGGAACCTACGAGCAGTACTTC.

The CDR3 is CASSTGWNTGELFF. The CDR3 DNA is TGTGCCAGTAGTACGGGGTGGAACACCGGGGAGCTGTTTTTT. The J gene is TRBJ2-2, the V gene TRBV19; the D gene is possibly TRBD2 (5 bases). Germline V gene lookup returns CDR1 LNHDA and CDR2 SQIVND (reference sequence). V lost 4 bases to trimming and J lost 1 base, with 7 bases between them. This CDR3 region has 14 residues.

The chain links TRBV19 to TRBJ1-4; 8 positions match TRBD1. The CDR3 covers 17 residues. Germline V lookup: CDR1 LNHDA, CDR2 SQIVND (reference sequence). J gave up 2 bases and V 4 bases, and 9 bases lay outside the gene matches. The CDR3 DNA is TGTGCCAGTAGTACCCAGGGGGCGTACTGGACTAATGAAAAACTGTTTTTT. Protein sequence: CASSTQGAYWTNEKLFF.

CDR3 residues: CASSQSNNEQFF. CDR3 coding DNA: TGTGCCAGCAGCCAAAGCAACAATGAGCAGTTCTTC. The chain couples TRBV3-1 (or the pseudogene TRBV3-2) to TRBJ2-1; the D is unclear. The CDR3 has 12 amino acids. V dropped 2 bases and J dropped 5 bases, with 4 bases sitting between them. CDR1 is LGHDT, CDR2 YNNKEL, per germline (reference sequence).

V and J are TRBV6-4 and TRBJ1-4; D is undetermined. The V end lost 2 bases, the J end lost 7 bases, and 17 bases lay between the germline ends. CDR3 length equals 16 residues. Per germline, CDR1 MRHNA and CDR2 SNTAGT. The CDR3 loop is CASSDPDPVRSEKLFF. CDR3 nucleotides: TGTGCCAGCAGTGACCCAGACCCGGTGAGAAGTGAAAAACTGTTTTTT.

The chain joins TRBV11-3 to TRBJ1-3; the D is unclear. The V gene lost 3 bases and the J gene lost 0 bases, with 3 bases spanning the gap. Germline V lookup: CDR1 SGHNT, CDR2 YENEEA. CDR3 length: 13 residues. CDR3 bases: TGTGCCAGCAGCTTCAGCTCTGGAAACACCATATATTTT. As protein: CASSFSSGNTIYF.

About this clone itself: Other DNA sequences in the same sample also yield this CDR3. The chain uses TRBV19 and TRBJ1-5, with D unresolved. Trimming took off 2 bases at V and 0 bases at J, with 5 bases between the two ends. Germline assignment: CDR1 LNHDA and CDR2 SQIVND (reference sequence). This CDR3 region has 14 residues. The CDR3 sequence is CASSIRDSNQPQHF. The CDR3 region has the DNA TGTGCCAGTAGTATACGGGATAGCAATCAGCCCCAGCATTTT.

This rearrangement joins TRBV6-5 to TRBJ2-4, with 8 bases that match TRBD1. V shed 6 bases, J shed 6 bases, and the junction held 4 bases outside the gene matches. The CDR3 is 13 amino acids. In germline, CDR1 is MNHEY, CDR2 SVGAGI. The chain's CDR3 is CASSSTGANIQYF. CDR3 nucleotides: TGTGCCAGCAGCTCGACAGGGGCAAACATTCAGTACTTC.

This chain connects TRBV6-5 to TRBJ1-4; perhaps TRBD1 as D (6 bases). CDR1 is MNHEY and CDR2 is SVGAGI in the germline V gene. Trimming removed 10 bases from V and 7 bases from J, with 16 bases in between. The CDR3 is 13 amino acids. The CDR3 bases are TGTGCCACCAAGGGGGGGGCGAGTGAAAAACTGTTTTTT. This sequence encodes CATKGGASEKLFF.

This chain connects TRBV5-1 to TRBJ2-4; D possibly uses TRBD1 or TRBD2 (5 bases each). Trimming pared 4 bases from V and 0 bases from J, leaving 20 bases between. Per the germline V gene, CDR1 is SGHRS and CDR2 is YFSETQ. The CDR3 contains 18 residues. The CDR3 region has the DNA TGCGCCAGCAGCGGATCTCAGGGCAGGGACGGAGCCAAAAACATTCAGTACTTC. It specifies CASSGSQGRDGAKNIQYF. Full variable domain (rest looked up from reference TRBV5-1 and TRBJ2-4): KAGVTQTPRYLIKTRGQQVTLSCSPISGHRSVSWYQQTPGQGLQFLFEYFSETQRNKGNFPGRFSGRQFSNSRSEMNVSTLELGDSALYLCASSGSQGRDGAKNIQYFGAGTRLSVL.